This TCR beta chain was recovered during a study of shared clonotypes between healthy human individuals. Study observations and caveats: It was the few donors that limited the genetic and exposure-history diversity represented. Larger richness was generally estimated for naive than memory subsets.

Of note for this clone: Its antigen is not identified.

TCRdb's table, derived via immunoSEQ multiplex PCR, lists solely in-frame clones and lacks some. The table has some 900,000 clones, around 80% seen once. From CD4+ cells came CD45RA+ naive and CD45RA-negative memory subsets. Sequenced sample: memory CD4+ T cells sorted from blood. Regarding subset: CD45RA-negative fraction. This sequence originates from a man younger than 35 in good health.

CDR3 residues: CASSMDPAGGNTIYF. The DNA for the CDR3 is TGTGCCAGTAGTATGGATCCCGCAGGGGGAAACACCATATATTTT. The chain combines TRBV19 with TRBJ1-3, with a possible D match to TRBD1 (5 bases). CDR1 and CDR2 (germline): LNHDA, SQIVND (reference sequence). V shed 3 bases and J shed 4 bases, with 13 bases lying between them. The CDR3 covers 15 residues. The full variable domain, with the rest looked up from reference TRBV19 and TRBJ1-3, is DGGITQSPKYLFRKEGQNVTLSCEQNLNHDAMYWYRQDPGQGLRLIYYSQIVNDFQKGDIAEGYSVSREKKESFPLTVTSAQKNPTAFYLCASSMDPAGGNTIYFGEGSWLTVV.